The text below deals with one T cell receptor (beta chain). Its antigen target is currently unknown. The sample holds no much larger clone one base away, and base qualities are not on file. The immunoSEQ Assay, a bias-controlled multiplex PCR, was used to amplify TCRbeta CDR3 regions from genomic DNA. Per the original workflow: The number of nucleated cells in each sample was estimated from the amplification of reference gene primers within the assay. To quantify the absolute abundance of each unique TCRbeta CDR3 rearrangement, sequence reads were collapsed and filtered. For each sample, productive Simpson clonality was calculated as the square root of Simpson's diversity index over productive rearrangements. Sourced from immuneACCESS, this table was stored by TCRdb with only in-frame sequences that have V and J called. A share of the clones is absent; for the studies checked, an unresolved V gene accounts for under half, and the remainder has no known explanation. V, J and clone size reflect that table, while D and trimming were determined from the DNA. Recorded for this sample are about 100,000 clones; 69% of them occurred a single time. The ten largest clones represent less than 6.5% of the sample.

Whole blood was collected in K2EDTA tubes by collaborating institutions according to the institutions' own protocols. For TCRbeta analysis, collaborators shipped samples in one of three forms: frozen whole blood, isolated PBMCs, or DNA extracted from either of those sample types. The source of the sample is a study of blood T cell repertoires in COVID-19 (dated by TCRdb to 2020 to 2021). Notes on the research overall: Collaborator samples came from the United States, Italy and Spain and covered acute and convalescent phases of COVID-19. The material from the prospective study consisted of cDNA or gDNA derived from T cells, B-cell-depleted T cells, or PBMCs. The dataset comprised deeply sampled blood TCRbeta repertoires from subjects exposed to, actively infected with, or recovered from COVID-19. The repertoires were released in a freely available public database intended as a resource for research on the immune response to SARS-CoV-2. Samples came from the ongoing ImmuneRACE study (first 160 participants) plus 1,254 subjects from 6 global collaborators. The sample metadata nearly always contained a de-identified subject ID, COVID-19 status, age in years and sex. Where HLA class I and class II types were available, the types were taken from metadata supplied by the sample provider, not from assay-based typing. Study-level results and caveats: The amount of clinical and demographic metadata varied by source and participant and was provided uncurated.

The CDR3 measures 13 amino acids from cysteine to phenylalanine. The CDR3 DNA has 39 bases and is translated from base 1. V is clipped by 6 bases and J by 4 bases, and the sequence between their germline boundaries is 12 bases long. Based on the germline V gene (reference sequence), the CDR1 and CDR2 sequences are SGHKS and YYEKEE. The sequenced sample was peripheral blood. This TCR derives from a man older than 75 with acute or convalescent COVID-19. Here the chain combines TRBV5-5 and TRBJ2-3; the D gene lacks a confident call. The CDR3 in this case is CASNNISPDTQYF. The DNA sequence is TGTGCCAGCAACAACATATCTCCAGATACGCAGTATTTT.